The 2 T cell receptor beta chains in this list originate from one sample, sequenced in a study of shared clonotypes between healthy human individuals. The data were produced by immunoSEQ multiplex PCR, yet TCRdb's version contains in-frame clones alone and is incomplete. The profile shows 2 million to 3 million clones, about 92% of them singletons. The sequencing sample was made of naive CD4+ T cells sorted from blood. Subset of the sample: CD45RA+ positively selected. The origin of the receptors is a man younger than 35 in good health.

V and J are TRBV7-2 and TRBJ2-3; D remains ambiguous. V lost 1 base and J 2 bases, leaving 10 bases between the germline ends. Germline V gives CDR1 SGHTA, CDR2 FQGNSA. This CDR3 is 15 amino acids long. The CDR3 spells CASSLDARITDTQYF. Written as DNA, the CDR3 is TGTGCCAGCAGCTTAGATGCCCGGATCACAGATACGCAGTATTTT. The entire variable domain, with the rest obtained from reference TRBV7-2 and TRBJ2-3, is as follows: GAGVSQSPSNKVTEKGKDVELRCDPISGHTALYWYRQSLGQGLEFLIYFQGNSAPDKSGLPSDRFSAERTGGSVSTLTIQRTQQEDSAVYLCASSLDARITDTQYFGPGTRLTVL.

About this clone: In the same sample, other DNA sequences code for this CDR3. This sequence joins TRBV20-1 and TRBJ1-1; D is undetermined. CDR1 and CDR2 (germline): DFQATT, SNEGSKA (reference sequence). With 0 bases removed from V and 8 bases from J, the gap between germline ends came to 7 bases. There are 11 residues in the CDR3. CDR3 residues: CSARDYPEAFF. The DNA for the CDR3 is TGCAGTGCTAGAGATTATCCCGAAGCTTTCTTT.